The 6 T cell receptor beta chains in this list originate from one sample, sequenced in a study of T-cell memory formation after mild COVID-19. TCRdb re-derived calls from the 5' RACE reads in MiXCR, one entry per CDR3 protein. This sample has approximately 260,000 distinct CDR3 sequences; over 15% occur once, and the top ten carry under 25%. The source material was PBMCs or a T cell subset sorted from them (not recorded which). The receptor set was obtained from a man younger than 30 who had mild COVID-19 (a few samples of this study predate the infection). Cell type and time point are not known.

This clonotype was observed many times. At one end, the junction sequence differs from germline, possibly due to a read error. CDR3 bases: TGTGCCAGCAGCCCCCGGACGGTGAACACTGAAGCTTTCTTT. Protein: CASSPRTVNTEAFF. This chain uses TRBV5-1 with TRBJ1-1; D gene ambiguous. Per the germline V gene, CDR1 is SGHRS and CDR2 is YFSETQ. This CDR3 is 14 amino acids long.

This clonotype was counted at least ten times. This sequence joins TRBV7-2 and TRBJ2-7, with TRBD2 identical over 13 bases. Losses at the gene ends were 4 bases for V and 0 bases for J; bases not matched to a gene: 9. Germline CDR1 and CDR2: SGHTA and FQGNSA. The CDR3 has 18 residues. Here the CDR3 DNA reads TGTGCCAGCAGCTCGCCGGGACTAGCGGGGACGAACTCCTACGAGCAGTACTTC. Its translation is CASSSPGLAGTNSYEQYF.

This clonotype was found many times. The V call is TRBV5-6, the J call TRBJ1-2, with a weak D call TRBD1 (6 bases). The germline V and J ends were trimmed by 3 bases and 3 bases, with 9 bases remaining between them. Germline V lookup: CDR1 SGHDT, CDR2 YYEEEE. This CDR3 spans 13 amino acids. The DNA of the CDR3 is TGTGCCAGCAGCTCAGGACAGTACTATGGCTACACCTTC. Translation: CASSSGQYYGYTF.

This clonotype was seen only a few times. This chain links TRBV20-1 with TRBJ2-4, with a tentative D call TRBD1 (5 bases). CDR1 and CDR2 (germline): DFQATT, SNEGSKA (reference sequence). This CDR3 has 14 residues. V was shortened by 3 bases and J by 7 bases, with 16 bases between the two germline ends. The CDR3 region is CSARISQVRNIQYF. The CDR3 bases are TGCAGTGCTAGGATCTCACAGGTCCGGAACATTCAGTACTTC.

This clonotype was seen repeatedly, ten times or more. The J gene is TRBJ2-1, the V gene TRBV4-3, with unresolved D. There are 14 residues in the CDR3. The V end was cut by 3 bases, the J end by 7 bases, with 13 bases between. Germline assignment: CDR1 LGHNA and CDR2 YSLEER. CDR3 bases: TGCGCCAGCAGCCAGGGGTATAGTGGGAATGAGCAGTTCTTC. Translation: CASSQGYSGNEQFF.

This rearrangement joins TRBV20-1 to TRBJ1-2; D remains unclear. Per germline, CDR1 DFQATT and CDR2 SNEGSKA (reference sequence). V was clipped by 3 bases and J by 5 bases, with 10 bases between them. This CDR3 has 12 residues. The CDR3 coding sequence is TGCAGTGCTAGTGGCCCCCTTTATGGCTACACCTTC. This gives the protein CSASGPLYGYTF.